The clone carrying this T cell receptor beta chain was observed many times. Its antigen is not identified. TCRdb passed the reads through MiXCR, listing each CDR3 protein once. The sample has approximately 590,000 distinct CDR3 sequences, around two fifths seen once; the top ten hold around 50%. The data stem from a study of T cell repertoires in cytomegalovirus infection. Study information: Researchers turned to recently identified HLA-C-restricted CMV epitopes as well as well-studied HLA-B-restricted ones. Evidence of both CMV infection and a matching HLA type came from public TCR beta signatures. Study conclusions and caveats: Summed public TCR beta family frequency identified CMV carriers bearing the relevant HLA.

V gave up 3 bases and J gave up 4 bases; unmatched junction bases: 5. The CDR3 has 15 residues. Germline CDR1 SGHTA, CDR2 FQGNSA. Sequences were derived from cultured PBMCs, sampled from culture after CMV antigen stimulation. The clonotype originates from a human donor in good health (CMV status not recorded). Some clones in this sample may be carry-over from other donors' samples. The V call is TRBV7-2, the J call TRBJ1-2; 10 bases are a match to TRBD1. The DNA for the CDR3 is TGTGCCAGCAGCTTGGGGACAGGGGCTAGCTATGGCTACACCTTC. The encoded protein is CASSLGTGASYGYTF.